These 3 T cell receptor beta chains originate from one sample sequenced in a study of CD8 T cells in ankylosing spondylitis. TCRdb fed the 5' RACE reads into MiXCR, producing one record per CDR3 protein. This table has some 130,000 distinct CDR3 sequences, about 8% appearing once. The sample was synovial fluid, either unsorted or a sorted T cell fraction (not recorded which). These receptors were taken from a male donor with ankylosing spondylitis.

The chain links TRBV9 to TRBJ2-7, with a weak D call TRBD1 (6 bases). Per the germline V gene, CDR1 is SGDLS and CDR2 is YYNGEE. CDR3 size: 15 residues. The V end lost 4 bases, the J end lost 4 bases, and 18 bases lay between the germline ends. The CDR3 nucleotides read TGTGCCAGCAGCTCAAAAACGGACAGAAATTACGAGCAGTACTTC. Translating it yields CASSSKTDRNYEQYF.

The sample holds many counts of this clonotype. Being one base from a much bigger clone, this may be a read error. V is TRBV7-9 and J is TRBJ1-5; no definite D call. The CDR3 is 12 residues long. Germline CDR1 reads SEHNR; CDR2 reads FQNEAQ (reference sequence). V lost 5 bases and J 4 bases, leaving 6 bases between the germline ends. The CDR3 region has the DNA TGTGCCAGCAGCCTACTAAATCAGCCCCAGCATTTT. Its translation: CASSLLNQPQHF.

This clonotype was detected ten times or more. The chain joins TRBV18 to TRBJ1-3; tentatively, D is TRBD1 (5 bases). The germline V and J ends were trimmed by 3 bases and 4 bases, with 16 bases remaining between them. The germline V gene encodes CDR1 KGHSH and CDR2 LQKENI. The CDR3 covers 16 residues. This CDR3 is CASSPAGRAYGNTIYF. In DNA form, the CDR3 reads TGTGCCAGCTCACCGGCAGGCAGGGCCTACGGAAACACCATATATTTT. The whole variable domain, remainder taken from reference TRBV18 and TRBJ1-3, is NAGVMQNPRHLVRRRGQEARLRCSPMKGHSHVYWYRQLPEEGLKFMVYLQKENIIDESGMPKERFSAEFPKEGPSILRIQQVVRGDSAAYFCASSPAGRAYGNTIYFGEGSWLTVV.